This T cell receptor beta chain stems from a study of blood T cells in healthy people across ages. A J-beta primer mix and a sample-barcoded 5' primer were used in a second PCR of roughly 7 to 12 cycles. Via MiXCR, TCRdb re-called the 5' RACE reads, giving one row per CDR3 protein. Of hundreds of thousands of distinct CDR3 sequences listed, around 48% are singletons. Germline lookup yields CDR1 SGHNT and CDR2 YENEEA. This CDR3 comprises 17 residues. The trim removed 1 base at V and 4 bases at J, leaving 10 bases unmatched. The sample comprised blood. The receptor was isolated from a man younger than 45 in good health. V and J are TRBV11-3 and TRBJ2-5; 9 bases map to TRBD1. The CDR3 nucleotides are TGTGCCAGCAGCTTAGTTTCGGGACAGGGAATAGGAGAGACCCAGTACTTC. Amino acid sequence: CASSLVSGQGIGETQYF. Drawing the rest from reference TRBV11-3 and TRBJ2-5, the complete variable domain is EAGVVQSPRYKIIEKKQPVAFWCNPISGHNTLYWYLQNLGQGPELLIRYENEEAVDDSQLPKDRFSAERLKGVDSTLKIQPAELGDSAVYLCASSLVSGQGIGETQYFGPGTRLLVL.